A selection of T cell receptor beta chains follows, all from one sample in a study of Ad26.COV2.S vaccination and SARS-CoV-2 variants. The assay was immunoSEQ multiplex PCR, and TCRdb's table has in-frame clones only and misses some. This sample carries some 300,000 clones, about 85% of them seen once, and the ten largest clones take 2% to 2.5%. This material consisted of peripheral blood, taken in a trial of Ad26.COV2.S vaccine versus placebo. These receptors were collected from a person aged 18-65 years who received the Ad26.COV2.S COVID-19 vaccine or a placebo. CDR3s include the opening cysteine and the closing phenylalanine or tryptophan. D genes are given only for firm matches. The size field is filled for only some rows; it gives once, few, many or a size class.

.,TRBJ2-1,TRBV6-5,.,CASSSLGQYNEQFF,TGTGCCAGCAGCTCTCTCGGACAGTACAATGAGCAGTTCTTC
.,TRBJ2-1,TRBV11-2,.,CASSLVGAGGEQFF,TGTGCCAGCAGCTTAGTCGGGGCCGGGGGTGAGCAGTTCTTC
few,TRBJ1-2,TRBV7-2,.,CASSLITENYGYTF,TGTGCCAGCAGCTTAATCACCGAGAACTATGGCTACACCTTC
.,TRBJ2-5,TRBV5-1,.,CASSLGHSQETQYF,TGCGCCAGCAGCTTGGGGCACAGCCAAGAGACCCAGTACTTC
.,TRBJ2-7,TRBV5-1,.,CASSLFSSYEQYF,TGCGCCAGCAGCTTGTTTTCCTCTTACGAGCAGTACTTC
.,TRBJ1-6,TRBV28,.,CASSLGPQGSPLHF,TGTGCCAGCAGCCTCGGACCCCAAGGGTCACCCCTCCACTTT
few,TRBJ1-2,TRBV27,TRBD1,CASSFQRTGQIYGYTF,TGTGCCAGCAGTTTTCAACGGACAGGGCAAATCTATGGCTACACCTTC
.,TRBJ2-3,TRBV10-3,TRBD2,CATGTNEADTQYF,TGTGCCACCGGGACTAACGAAGCAGATACGCAGTATTTT
.,TRBJ2-1,TRBV7-3,.,CASSLQGQYNEQFF,TGTGCCAGCAGCTTACAAGGACAGTACAATGAGCAGTTCTTC
.,TRBJ1-2,TRBV11-3,.,CASSLDYRDGYTF,TGTGCCAGCAGCTTAGATTATAGGGATGGCTACACCTTC
.,TRBJ1-2,TRBV20-1,.,CSAIRGNGYTF,TGCAGTGCTATTCGAGGGAATGGCTACACCTTC
.,TRBJ1-2,TRBV12-3/TRBV12-4,.,CASSLRDYGYTF,TGTGCCAGCAGTTTAAGGGACTATGGCTACACCTTC
.,TRBJ2-2,TRBV28,.,CASSSQRSAGGRGGLFF,TGTGCCAGCAGTTCGCAGCGGTCAGCAGGGGGGCGAGGGGGGCTGTTTTTT
.,TRBJ2-5,TRBV2,.,CASRGEEETQYF,TGTGCCAGCAGGGGGGAAGAAGAGACCCAGTACTTC
.,TRBJ1-3,TRBV19,.,CASRKTGGLSGNTIYF,TGTGCCAGTAGAAAAACAGGAGGGCTCTCTGGAAACACCATATATTTT
.,TRBJ2-7,TRBV14,.,CASSQGQSFYEQYF,TGTGCCAGCAGCCAAGGACAGTCTTTTTACGAGCAGTACTTC
.,TRBJ2-3,TRBV27,.,CASCSSQRDTQYF,TGTGCCAGCTGCTCGTCTCAAAGAGATACGCAGTATTTT
.,TRBJ2-7,TRBV3-1/TRBV3-2,.,CASSISPVGTIVSYEQYF,TGTGCCAGCAGCATCTCCCCGGTAGGGACAATCGTCTCCTACGAGCAGTACTTC
.,TRBJ2-6,TRBV5-6,.,CASSSPSSGANVLTF,TGTGCCAGCAGCTCGCCCTCGTCTGGGGCCAACGTCCTGACTTTC
.,TRBJ2-2,TRBV2,.,CASSESRSTGELFF,TGTGCCAGCAGTGAAAGTAGATCCACCGGGGAGCTGTTTTTT
.,TRBJ2-1,TRBV6-5,TRBD2,CASRRIAGVYNEQFF,TGTGCCAGCAGGCGAATAGCGGGGGTATACAATGAGCAGTTCTTC
.,TRBJ1-1,TRBV5-6,.,CASSPAGYTEAFF,TGTGCCAGCAGCCCCGCAGGGTACACTGAAGCTTTCTTT
.,TRBJ1-5,TRBV28,TRBD1,CASSLQGVANQPQHF,TGTGCCAGCAGTCTACAGGGGGTCGCCAATCAGCCCCAGCATTTT
.,TRBJ1-2,TRBV7-2,.,CASSSLYGYTF,TGTGCCAGCAGCAGCCTCTATGGCTACACCTTC
.,TRBJ1-1,TRBV7-3,.,CASSLRTDTEAFF,TGTGCCAGCAGCCTCCGGACAGACACTGAAGCTTTCTTT
.,TRBJ2-5,TRBV18,.,CASSLMRLEKETQYF,TGTGCCAGCTCACTGATGCGACTAGAGAAGGAGACCCAGTACTTC
.,TRBJ1-5,TRBV20-1,.,CSASRTEQAQHF,TGCAGTGCTAGTAGGACAGAGCAGGCCCAGCATTTT